This T cell receptor beta chain comes out of a study of circulating CD8 cells and anti-PD-1 response in melanoma. Notes on the study in general: Published repertoire comparisons used only baseline and M1 samples. Most experiments lacked replicates.

Each library started from about 15 ng of total RNA using the QIAseq Immune Repertoire TCR panel. TCRdb re-derived calls from the reads in MiXCR, one entry per CDR3 protein. The data hold about 700 distinct CDR3 sequences, with about 4.8% observed a single time. By proportion, this clonotype is medium-sized. Its antigen is still unknown. The junction shows a germline mismatch at one end, possibly a read error. Per the germline V gene, CDR1 is MGHDK and CDR2 is SYGVNS. The CDR3 covers 10 residues. Sorting of live CD3+CD8+TCRalphabeta+ cells by PD-1 and/or TIGIT gave four subsets. This material consisted of CD8+ T cells from PBMCs, taken at baseline or after one month of anti-PD-1 therapy (not recorded which). The gene calls are TRBV25-1 and TRBJ2-5; D is unclear. This receptor was obtained from a human donor with melanoma. CDR3 residues: CARLVETRYF. The CDR3 DNA is TGTGCCAGGTTGGTGGAGACCCGGTACTTC.